The source of this T cell receptor beta chain is a study of human T cells and chemical hapten exposure. Overall study context: Slight volume differences across pooled libraries mainly accounted for varying per-sample TCR yields.

The CDR3 consists of 12 residues. From germline, CDR1 is MNHEY and CDR2 SVGEGT. V was cut by 8 bases and J by 4 bases, with 11 bases left in between. This clonotype was recorded a few times. Its specificity is unknown. Time point meaning: patch test 3, about 24 weeks after DPC sensitization. Treatment described: therapeutic diphenylcyclopropenone sensitization with weekly scalp DPC. Extraction yielded total RNA from whole blood (unfractionated). It was the library that attached unique molecular identifiers to individual cDNA molecules. TCRdb passed the RACE reads through MiXCR, listing each CDR3 protein once. The table has approximately 80,000 distinct CDR3 sequences, approximately 13% seen once. Study findings and constraints: Expanded TCRs clustered into significantly more large CDR3 similarity groups than controls, the analysis revealed.

The V and J genes are TRBV6-2 or TRBV6-3 and TRBJ1-2; D gene ambiguous. Specimen: whole blood, collected in connection with sensitization to the hapten diphenylcyclopropenone (DPC). The sequence derives from a woman aged 45-59 years with alopecia areata. Some clones in this sample may be carry-over from other donors' samples. The CDR3: CASATPGYGYTF. The CDR3 nucleotides are TGTGCCAGCGCCACACCCGGCTATGGCTACACCTTC.